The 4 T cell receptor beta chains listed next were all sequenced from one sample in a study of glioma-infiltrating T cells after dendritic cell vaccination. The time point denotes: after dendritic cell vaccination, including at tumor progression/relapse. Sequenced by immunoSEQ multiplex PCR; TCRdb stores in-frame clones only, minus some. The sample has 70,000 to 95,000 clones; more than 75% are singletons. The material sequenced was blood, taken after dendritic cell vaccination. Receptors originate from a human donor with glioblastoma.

CDR3 residues: CASSLPTSVGEQFF. In DNA, the CDR3 is TGTGCCAGCAGCTTACCGACTAGTGTCGGTGAGCAGTTCTTC. This sequence joins TRBV7-9 and TRBJ2-1, with D perhaps matching TRBD2 (6 bases). Trimming removed 2 bases at V and 9 bases at J, with 14 bases between. This CDR3 spans 14 amino acids. Germline V lookup: CDR1 SEHNR, CDR2 FQNEAQ (reference sequence).

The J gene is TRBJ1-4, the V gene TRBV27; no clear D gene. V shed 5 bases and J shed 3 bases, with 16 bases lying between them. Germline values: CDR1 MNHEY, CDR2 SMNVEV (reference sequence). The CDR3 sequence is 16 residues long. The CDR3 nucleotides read TGTGCCAGCAGTCACCATGGCGGGCTAGCTAATGAAAAACTGTTTTTT. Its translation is CASSHHGGLANEKLFF.

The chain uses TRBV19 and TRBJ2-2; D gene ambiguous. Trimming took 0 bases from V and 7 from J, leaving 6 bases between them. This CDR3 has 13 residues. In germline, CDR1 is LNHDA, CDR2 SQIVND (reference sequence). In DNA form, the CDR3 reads TGTGCCAGTAGTATAGAATCCCGCGGGGAGCTGTTTTTT. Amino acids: CASSIESRGELFF.

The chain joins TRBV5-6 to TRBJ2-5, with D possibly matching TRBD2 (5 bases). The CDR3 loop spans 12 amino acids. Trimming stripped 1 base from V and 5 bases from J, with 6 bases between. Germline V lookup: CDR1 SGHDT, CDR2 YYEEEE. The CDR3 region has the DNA TGTGCCAGCAGCTTGAGGAGGGAGACCCAGTACTTC. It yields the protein CASSLRRETQYF.